Presented here are 27 T cell receptor beta chains from one specimen sequenced in a study of spatial heterogeneity in lung cancer (dated by TCRdb to the late 2010s). Broader findings and caveats from the paper: The tumor nonsynonymous mutation count correlated with the number of expanded intratumoral alpha and beta TCRs.

Their antigens remain unidentified. The label giving this sample's time point can be read as: sample taken at primary tumor resection. The library relied on 5' RACE. Sequencing relied on a NextSeq 500. TCRdb reprocessed the public reads (quality trimming at Q25 with fastp, clone calling with MiXCR) and kept in-frame beta chains. Entries are consolidated by CDR3 protein sequence, retaining the most common genes and DNA. This sample is represented by 20,000 or so distinct CDR3 sequences; 7.5% of them were singletons. The ten largest clones represent roughly 20% of the sample. The sequenced sample was lung tumor tissue, obtained at surgery. These receptors were taken from a male donor with early-stage non-small cell lung cancer.

This clonotype was observed a handful of times. V and J are TRBV2 and TRBJ1-3, with 7 bases identical to TRBD1. The CDR3 loop spans 15 amino acids. Germline trimming cut 8 bases from V and 0 bases from J; bases unmatched to any gene: 7. Germline CDR1 and CDR2: SNHLY and FYNNEI. This CDR3 reads CASRDSALSGNTIYF. The CDR3 DNA sequence: TGTGCCAGCCGGGACAGCGCACTCTCTGGAAACACCATATATTTT.

This clonotype has just a few counts. V and J are TRBV6-2 or TRBV6-3 and TRBJ2-1; D is unresolved. CDR3 length: 13 residues. Trimming removed 2 bases from V and 10 bases from J, with 12 bases in between. Germline CDR1 MNHEY, CDR2 SVGEGT. Here the CDR3 DNA reads TGTGCCAGCAGTTACACCCTAGTGGGGGAGCAGTTCTTC. Residues: CASSYTLVGEQFF.

At least ten counts were recorded for this clonotype. This chain uses TRBV20-1 with TRBJ2-7; D gene uncertain. CDR3 size: 11 residues. CDR1 is DFQATT and CDR2 is SNEGSKA in the germline V gene (reference sequence). Trimming cost V 5 bases and J 2 bases, with 7 bases left between them. This CDR3 is CSAQLAYEQYF. The DNA of the CDR3 is TGCAGTGCTCAGTTAGCCTACGAGCAGTACTTC.

This clonotype appeared many times. V gene TRBV2 combines with J gene TRBJ1-2; perhaps TRBD1 as D (5 bases). Germline values: CDR1 SNHLY, CDR2 FYNNEI. The CDR3 totals 14 residues. V was shortened by 6 bases and J by 8 bases, with 19 bases between the two germline ends. CDR3 loop: CASRKGTSVVGYTF. The CDR3 coding sequence is TGTGCCAGCAGGAAGGGGACTTCGGTCGTAGGCTACACCTTC.

The chain combines TRBV27 with TRBJ2-3; perhaps TRBD1 as D (6 bases). The V gene lost 6 bases and the J gene lost 0 bases, with 10 bases spanning the gap. CDR1 is MNHEY, CDR2 SMNVEV, per germline (reference sequence). CDR3 size: 14 residues. CDR3 nucleotide sequence: TGTGCCAGCAGGGGGGCGGCTAGCACAGATACGCAGTATTTT. Its translation is CASRGAASTDTQYF.

V is TRBV5-4 and J is TRBJ2-2, with 7 positions matching TRBD2. Looked up from germline, CDR1 is SGHNT and CDR2 is YYREEE (reference sequence). V shed 4 bases, J shed 8 bases, and the junction held 2 bases outside the gene matches. The CDR3 sequence is 12 residues long. CDR3 region: CASSISGGELFF. CDR3 bases: TGTGCCAGCAGCATTAGCGGGGGGGAGCTGTTTTTT.

This clonotype was recorded at least ten times. The chain couples TRBV7-9 to TRBJ2-3, with 9 nucleotides matching TRBD2. This CDR3 contains 15 residues. The V gene's germline CDR1 is SEHNR and CDR2 FQNEAQ (reference sequence). V lost 3 bases and J lost 4; bases outside the gene matches: 5. As DNA, the CDR3 is TGTGCCAGCAGCTTCGCGGGGGGGCGATCAGATACGCAGTATTTT. Residues: CASSFAGGRSDTQYF.

The sample holds many counts of this clonotype. The chain joins TRBV29-1 to TRBJ1-1, with unresolved D. Trimming removed 3 bases at V and 3 bases at J, with 11 bases between. Germline-derived CDR1 and CDR2 are SQVTM and ANQGSEA. This CDR3 region has 13 residues. CDR3 in DNA: TGCAGCGTTGATCCACGATGGGACACTGAAGCTTTCTTT. Translated, it gives CSVDPRWDTEAFF.

This clonotype was counted many times. The CDR3 sequence: CASSLTAGGRDEQFF. The CDR3 coding sequence is TGTGCCAGCAGCTTAACAGCGGGGGGGCGGGATGAGCAGTTCTTC. The rearrangement joins TRBV7-3 to TRBJ2-1; 10 nucleotides align to TRBD2. This CDR3 comprises 15 residues. Germline V gene data show CDR1 as SGHTA and CDR2 as FQGTGA. The ends lost 0 bases at V and 8 bases at J; junction bases unmatched: 4. Filled out from reference TRBV7-3 and TRBJ2-1, the complete variable domain reads GAGVSQTPSNKVTEKGKYVELRCDPISGHTALYWYRQSLGQGPEFLIYFQGTGAADDSGLPNDRFFAVRPEGSVSTLKIQRTERGDSAVYLCASSLTAGGRDEQFFGPGTRLTVL.

This clonotype occurred many times. The rearrangement uses TRBV3-1 and TRBJ2-3; tentatively, D is TRBD2 (6 bases). The V gene's germline CDR1 is LGHDT and CDR2 YNNKEL (reference sequence). The length of the CDR3 is 15 residues. The V and J ends lost 4 bases and 1 base respectively, with 12 bases between them. For the CDR3, the DNA is TGTGCCAGCAGCCGTCGGGCGGGGCGCACAGATACGCAGTATTTT. Its translation is CASSRRAGRTDTQYF.

This clonotype was seen at least ten times. V usage is TRBV20-1 and J usage is TRBJ2-3, with TRBD2 matching 10 bases. This CDR3 is built from 17 residues. Germline assignment: CDR1 DFQATT and CDR2 SNEGSKA (reference sequence). J was trimmed by 5 bases and V by 0 bases; bases with no gene match: 11. CDR3 DNA sequence: TGCAGTGCTAGAGATCCTTGGACTAGCGGCCCCCAAGATACGCAGTATTTT. This translates into CSARDPWTSGPQDTQYF.

This clonotype was observed at least ten times. The chain combines TRBV4-2 with TRBJ2-7, with 9 bases that match TRBD1. V lost 3 bases to trimming and J lost 0 bases; unmatched junction nucleotides: 3. From germline, CDR1 is LGHNA and CDR2 YNFKEQ. This CDR3 has 15 amino acids. CDR3 DNA: TGTGCCAGCAGCCATGAACAGGGGGCCTCCTACGAGCAGTACTTC. Translated, it gives CASSHEQGASYEQYF.

There are a few counts of this clonotype. The CDR3, as DNA: TGTGCCAGCAGCTTATCAGGGGGGGAGCAGTACTTC. Protein product: CASSLSGGEQYF. This chain connects TRBV7-2 to TRBJ2-7, with D perhaps matching TRBD1 (7 bases). CDR3 length: 12 amino acids. V lost 2 bases, J lost 7 bases, and 9 bases lay in between. Germline V gene sequence: CDR1 SGHTA, CDR2 FQGNSA.

The CDR3 reads CASSLGQGIRDTQYF. The CDR3 nucleotides read TGTGCCAGCAGTTTAGGACAGGGGATCAGAGATACGCAGTATTTT. V gene TRBV12-3 or TRBV12-4 combines with J gene TRBJ2-3; TRBD1 agrees at 8 bases. Trimming at V came to 1 base and at J to 5 bases, leaving 5 bases not matched to a gene. This CDR3 has 15 amino acids.

The CDR3 region is CASSPAVAYTGELFF. The CDR3 coding sequence is TGTGCCAGCAGCCCCGCGGTAGCTTACACCGGGGAGCTGTTTTTT. The chain combines TRBV7-2 with TRBJ2-2; D is undetermined. This CDR3 has 15 residues. Looked up from germline, CDR1 is SGHTA and CDR2 is FQGNSA. Trimming removed 5 bases at V and 3 bases at J, with 13 bases between.

This clonotype has a count of ten or more. The CDR3 loop reads CASSFPDRAAVAQYF. CDR3 bases: TGTGCCAGCAGTTTTCCTGATCGGGCCGCAGTAGCGCAGTATTTT. The chain joins TRBV28 to TRBJ2-3; D gene uncertain. CDR1 and CDR2 (germline): MDHEN, SYDVKM. Trimming stripped 3 bases from V and 10 bases from J, with 20 bases between. This CDR3 has 15 residues. Using reference TRBV28 and TRBJ2-3 for the parts outside the CDR3, the full variable domain is DVKVTQSSRYLVKRTGEKVFLECVQDMDHENMFWYRQDPGLGLRLIYFSYDVKMKEKGDIPEGYSVSREKKERFSLILESASTNQTSMYLCASSFPDRAAVAQYFGPGTRLTVL.

This clonotype has at least ten counts. The chain recombines TRBV7-9 with TRBJ1-2; 9 positions match TRBD1. The CDR3 contains 15 residues. The germline gives CDR1 SEHNR, CDR2 FQNEAQ (reference sequence). V was clipped by 5 bases and J by 1 base; unmatched bases: 5. DNA for the CDR3: TGTGCCAGCAGCCACCGGACAGGGGATAACTATGGCTACACCTTC. Residues: CASSHRTGDNYGYTF.

This clonotype was seen only a few times. The J gene is TRBJ2-1, the V gene TRBV11-2; D gene unclear. The CDR3 is 11 residues long. CDR1 is SGHAT and CDR2 is FQNNGV in the germline V gene. V was shortened by 3 bases and J by 10 bases, with 7 bases between the two germline ends. The CDR3 is CASSFRWEQFF. DNA of the CDR3: TGTGCCAGCAGCTTTAGATGGGAGCAGTTCTTC.

J is TRBJ2-3 and V is TRBV9; D may be TRBD1 or TRBD2 (5 bases each). The CDR3 totals 15 residues. CDR1 is SGDLS and CDR2 is YYNGEE in the germline V gene. V lost 0 bases and J 2 bases, leaving 10 bases between the germline ends. The CDR3 DNA follows: TGTGCCAGCAGCGTAGATGGGGGTTCCACAGATACGCAGTATTTT. This encodes CASSVDGGSTDTQYF.

This clonotype was seen many times. This chain links TRBV27 with TRBJ2-1, with D hard to call. The CDR3 extends over 13 amino acids. V was trimmed by 7 bases and J by 9 bases, leaving 16 bases between them. The V gene's germline CDR1 is MNHEY and CDR2 SMNVEV (reference sequence). The CDR3 region is CASILSPPGEQFF. The CDR3 nucleotides read TGTGCCAGCATCCTCTCTCCCCCGGGTGAGCAGTTCTTC.

The rearrangement links TRBV19 to TRBJ2-6; 8 bases are a match to TRBD2. Germline CDR1 reads LNHDA; CDR2 reads SQIVND (reference sequence). J lost 3 bases, V lost 7 bases, and 11 bases had no gene match. This CDR3 spans 17 amino acids. CDR3 coding DNA: TGTGCCAGTACCTCCCGGGGGGGGGGCAGTGGGGCCAACGTCCTGACTTTC. This gives the protein CASTSRGGGSGANVLTF.

This clonotype was counted between two and nine times. This chain's CDR3 is CASSLARRGNEQFF. CDR3 nucleotides: TGTGCCAGCAGCTTAGCTAGGAGGGGCAATGAGCAGTTCTTC. This rearrangement joins TRBV7-2 to TRBJ2-1, with D perhaps TRBD2 (6 bases). V dropped 0 bases and J dropped 6 bases, with 9 bases sitting between them. The CDR3 is 14 amino acids. Germline values: CDR1 SGHTA, CDR2 FQGNSA.

This clonotype has more than one count but fewer than ten. CDR3 protein: CSAREGGSTYEQYF. The CDR3 nucleotides read TGCAGTGCTAGAGAGGGGGGCTCTACCTACGAGCAGTACTTC. The V and J genes are TRBV20-1 and TRBJ2-7; the D call may be TRBD1 or TRBD2 (6 bases each). V was clipped by 0 bases and J by 2 bases, with 11 bases between them. The CDR3 has 14 amino acids. Germline loops: CDR1 DFQATT, CDR2 SNEGSKA (reference sequence).

Ten or more counts support this clonotype. The gene calls are TRBV6-6 and TRBJ2-3, with D unclear. Germline CDR1 MNHNY, CDR2 SVGAGI (reference sequence). The CDR3 has 13 amino acids. V lost 2 bases and J 4 bases, leaving 7 bases between the germline ends. The CDR3, as DNA: TGTGCCAGCAGTTACACACACCCAGATACGCAGTATTTT. Residues: CASSYTHPDTQYF.

This clonotype was picked up a small number of times. The chain employs TRBV20-1 and TRBJ2-2; tentatively, D is TRBD1 (6 bases). The CDR3 contains 14 residues. V was cut by 2 bases and J by 3 bases, with 10 bases left in between. Per the germline V gene, CDR1 is DFQATT and CDR2 is SNEGSKA (reference sequence). The CDR3 spells CSARSQGYTGELFF. CDR3 DNA: TGCAGTGCTAGATCCCAGGGGTACACCGGGGAGCTGTTTTTT.

The chain carries TRBV20-1 and TRBJ2-3; maybe TRBD1 (6 bases). With 6 bases removed from V and 4 bases from J, the gap between germline ends came to 17 bases. The germline V gene encodes CDR1 DFQATT and CDR2 SNEGSKA (reference sequence). The CDR3 sequence is 14 residues long. CDR3 DNA sequence: TGCAGTGCGGGGCGGGCAGGGGCGGCAGATACGCAGTATTTT. Translating gives CSAGRAGAADTQYF.

The rearrangement links TRBV12-3 or TRBV12-4 to TRBJ2-7, with D possibly matching TRBD1 (5 bases). The CDR3 has 12 amino acids. The V end lost 0 bases, the J end lost 5 bases, and 5 bases lay between the germline ends. DNA for the CDR3: TGTGCCAGCAGTTTAGCAGGGGACGAGCAGTACTTC. This translates into CASSLAGDEQYF.